This T cell receptor (beta chain) was documented in a study of cytomegalovirus exposure and HLA in healthy donors (dated 2017 in TCRdb). At the level of the whole study: According to an earlier analysis of 587 of the donors, some 180 million T cells yielded some 120 million unique TCR beta sequences and approximately 300 Gb of sequence data. The study used immunosequencing to profile the T cell repertoires of under 700 subjects and linked those repertoires to cytomegalovirus serostatus. Donor age, sex, ethnicity and CMV serostatus were compiled alongside the repertoire data. In an earlier analysis of more than 550 of the donors, high-throughput TCR beta sequencing was used to judge whether each TCR beta V gene segment behaved as functional or pseudogenic. To predict cytomegalovirus infection status, the study brought together high-throughput TCR immunosequencing, statistical association of individual TCRs with disease status, and machine learning. The aim of the study was to test whether cataloging public T cell receptors could identify signatures of past pathogen exposure. An early release covering 550 to 650 HLA-typed donors comprised 250 to 350 gigabases of sequencing data and tens of millions of unique TCR sequences. A later genetic analysis used genome-wide SNP genotypes for about 60% of the roughly 670 donors, treating that subset as a discovery cohort. Both class I and class II loci were covered by HLA typing, at four-digit resolution. The number of donors typed differed by locus, with about 629-640 for A, B, C, DRB1 and DQB1, roughly 520 for DQA1, approximately 570 for DPA1, and around 450 for DPB1. Several DR-DQ haplotypes were handled as single units for association and clustering because linkage in the cohort was strong. Among 398 genotyped donors of the cohort, an average of around 240,000 unique TCR beta nucleotide sequences were sequenced per donor, roughly a sixth of them non-productive. In a later analysis, previously published TCR beta repertoires from 550 to 700 donors were re-analyzed and high-resolution HLA genotyping was added so that TCR occurrence patterns could be studied. A separate validation cohort of 90 to 150 different subjects was used in addition to the approximately 670-subject first cohort. Among the roughly 400 genotyped donors, 75% to 90% belonged to the genetic ancestry cluster associated with self-reported Caucasian donors. Rather than drawing on any new phenotypic data, the later analysis identified candidate immune exposures from TCR beta sequences and the way those sequences occurred across donors. All discovery cohort repertoires had been generated on a single sequencing platform.

Preparation of the library involved the immunoSEQ multiplex PCR assay. For the multiplex PCR, a mixture combining 60 forward primers for TCR Vbeta segments and 13 reverse primers for TCR Jbeta segments was used. A multiplex PCR assay on genomic DNA amplified the CDR3 region of rearranged TCR beta genes. On the Illumina HiSeq System, the amplified TCR beta libraries were sequenced as 87-base-pair reads. The study's own analysis went as follows. A later analysis counted 75 million to 100 million unique TCR beta chains across the 700 or so repertoires, and around 9.9 million of these chains were shared by at least two donors. To remove PCR and sequencing errors, raw reads were error-corrected and collapsed into unique sequences using a nearest-neighbor algorithm that merged closely related sequences. V, D and J gene segments were assigned by aligning CDR3 sequences to IMGT reference sequences. For a sequence to be retained, a match of at least six nucleotides was required to both a V gene segment and a J gene segment. Rearrangements were classified as productive when the CDR3 lacked stop codons and remained in frame with V and J, and all other rearrangements were classified as non-productive. Following IMGT convention, CDR3 was defined as the stretch from the second conserved V-encoded cysteine up to the conserved J-encoded phenylalanine. The earlier analysis of some 580 of the donors excluded any sequence lacking an unambiguous match to a single V gene segment. An earlier analysis of around 600 of the donors classified V segments as functional when productive rearrangements were above 56.7% and as segregating when the standard deviation between donors was above 5%. A statistical classification framework was built for diagnosing cytomegalovirus status from the catalog of TCR beta chain sequences. V and J gene assignment, in a later analysis, came from comparing TCR nucleotide sequences with IMGT/GENE-DB human TR gene sequences. Using the TCRdist pipeline, a later analysis assigned CDR3 sequences along with most-parsimonious VDJ recombination scenarios. In a later analysis, each TCR beta chain was defined by its CDR3 amino acid sequence together with its V-gene family, and reads lacking a unique V-gene family were excluded. In a later analysis, around 650 highly shared, low-generation-probability nucleotide sequences were removed to address suspected cross-contamination and a sequencing artifact. For each public chain, a later analysis derived a clonal expansion index from normalized ranks of inferred template counts within each repertoire. In a later analysis, generation probabilities were computed using a VDJ recombination model fitted to out-of-frame rearrangements, and the results were checked against IGoR. In a later analysis, hypergeometric tests were used to score TCR-TCR, TCR-HLA and TCR-CMV co-occurrence, with a repertoire-size bias correction applied to TCR pairs. To estimate false discovery rates, a later analysis permuted the HLA or CMV assignments 20 times. In a later analysis, co-occurring TCRs were grouped using DBSCAN, and TCRdist sequence similarity was added for clustering within HLA-allele-positive subsets. For co-occurrence clustering, repertoires with fewer than 30,000 or more than 120,000 public chains were excluded, along with a handful of repertoires with anomalous nucleotide sharing. TCRdb provides this immuneACCESS table in a form limited to in-frame rearrangements. Some clones are lacking; in checked studies, under half of them reflect an unresolved V gene, and why the rest are absent is not known. V, J and clone size were drawn from that table, and D and trimming were deduced from the DNA. This sample comprises 150,000 to 200,000 clones, approximately 80% of them detected only once. The ten largest account for less than 2.5% of the sample.

Many counts were recorded for this clone. Its recognized antigen is unknown. No much larger clone exists at a distance of one base, and base qualities are not known. Trimming takes 3 bases from V and 6 bases from J, and the germline ends sit 20 bases apart. The CDR3 starts with the cysteine, ends with the phenylalanine, and has 16 residues. Here the CDR3 DNA is all that survives: 48 bases in frame from base 1. From the germline V gene, CDR1 is MDHEN and CDR2 is SYDVKM. Study-level results and caveats: Compared with the roughly 670-donor mean, donors in an Asian-associated ancestry cluster had fewer N-insertions in productive TCRs, according to a later genetic analysis. According to a later analysis, TCR association rates differed among HLA loci, with DRB1 alleles showing the most associated TCRs and HLA-C alleles showing the fewest. According to the authors, the approach could potentially be generalized to other disease states and immunological phenotypes. The cohort was sequenced for TCR beta chains only, and without alpha or paired-chain data the features that could be detected were limited. Because some donors lacked HLA typing at each locus, the association tests relied only on the typed subset. Assigning TCR associations to individual alleles was difficult when HLA alleles, especially DR and DQ, strongly co-occurred. A group of highly shared sequence variants was considered likely to be a technical artifact of the sequencing pipeline. A further reported finding was that TCR beta sequences accurately predicted the HLA-A and HLA-B alleles for most subjects in the first cohort. Across donors, most TCR sequences were observed very rarely, whereas some public TCRs were present in many individuals. In a later genetic analysis, a missense DCLRE1C variant was associated with V-gene and J-gene trimming of TCR beta chains, and the association was replicated in an independent cohort. A later analysis associated 15,000 to 20,000 TCR beta sequences with specific HLA alleles at a false discovery rate of 0.05. In a later analysis, HLA-associated TCR beta chains were found to be more clonally expanded and to have lower generation probabilities than equally common non-associated chains. Immune exposure information for the cohort was limited to CMV serostatus. In both the original and validation cohorts, the classifier was reported to diagnose cytomegalovirus status with high specificity and sensitivity. Roughly uniform sequencing depth across donors was assumed in presence/absence analyses, although this assumption may not hold. In an earlier analysis of some 640 of the donors, most TCR beta V segments were observed in productive rearrangements about 87% or about 30% of the time, broadly matching IMGT annotations. The earlier analysis of some 540 of the donors excluded some 15 rarely observed V segments, including chromosome 9 orphons, because counts were too low. The study gave a list of 150 to 200 TCR beta chains associated with cytomegalovirus. A later analysis reported that several top co-occurrence clusters appeared linked to parvovirus B19, influenza, CMV and Epstein-Barr virus. Linkage disequilibrium might explain the correlated functional status among segregating V segments, but an unknown experimental factor could not be excluded. Because the 87-base-pair reads could not distinguish some IMGT-functional V segments, including TRBV6-2 and TRBV6-3, those segments were excluded. Three of the identified cytomegalovirus-associated TCR beta chains were confirmed in vitro to be specific for cytomegalovirus antigens. According to a later analysis, most CMV-associated TCR beta chains appeared to be HLA-restricted, and the HLA associations seemed to be driven largely by CMV exposure.

The cohort comprised hundreds of healthy bone marrow donors. All cohort members were sampled while nominally healthy, although unrecorded immune exposures were likely present. The donor tested CMV seronegative and was one of the 352 seronegative cohort members. A peripheral blood sample was provided by each donor, and peripheral blood mononuclear cells were used for TCR beta sequencing. Genomic DNA was extracted from the blood cell samples with the Qiagen DNeasy Blood Extraction Kit. The chain is made from TRBV28 and TRBJ1-1, and possibly TRBD1, on 5 matching bases. The sequenced sample consisted of PBMCs. This receptor was obtained from a woman aged 45-60 years in good health and CMV-seronegative. At the DNA level, the sequence is TGTGCCAGCAGTTTGAACGGACGAGGGCGGGGGTCTGAAGCTTTCTTT. It translates as CASSLNGRGRGSEAFF.